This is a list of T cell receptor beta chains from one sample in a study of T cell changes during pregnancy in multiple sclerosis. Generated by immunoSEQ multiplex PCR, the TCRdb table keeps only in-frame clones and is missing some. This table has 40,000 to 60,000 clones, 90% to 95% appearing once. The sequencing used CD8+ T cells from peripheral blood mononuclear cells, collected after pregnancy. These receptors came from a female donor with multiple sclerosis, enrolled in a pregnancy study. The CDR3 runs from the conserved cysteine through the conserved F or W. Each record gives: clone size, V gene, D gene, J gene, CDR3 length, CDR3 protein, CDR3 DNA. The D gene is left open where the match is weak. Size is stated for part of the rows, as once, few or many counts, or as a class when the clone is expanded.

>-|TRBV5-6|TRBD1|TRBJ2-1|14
CASSPGGAGNEQFF
TGTGCCAGCAGCCCAGGGGGCGCGGGTAATGAGCAGTTCTTC
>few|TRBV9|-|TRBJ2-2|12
CASSSRTGELFF
TGTGCCAGCAGCTCCCGGACCGGGGAGCTGTTTTTT
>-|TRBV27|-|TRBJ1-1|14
CASSSWTANTEAFF
TGTGCCAGCAGTTCCTGGACAGCGAACACTGAAGCTTTCTTT
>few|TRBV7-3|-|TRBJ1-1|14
CASSLGRDGTEAFF
TGTGCCAGCAGCTTAGGCAGGGATGGTACTGAAGCTTTCTTT
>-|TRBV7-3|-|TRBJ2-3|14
CASSPPGYTDTQYF
TGTGCCAGCAGCCCCCCGGGGTACACAGATACGCAGTATTTT
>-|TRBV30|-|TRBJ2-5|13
CAWNEGEWRTQYF
TGTGCCTGGAACGAGGGGGAGTGGAGGACCCAGTACTTC
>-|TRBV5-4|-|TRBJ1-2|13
CASSLSGPYGYTF
TGTGCCAGCAGCTTAAGCGGCCCCTATGGCTACACCTTC
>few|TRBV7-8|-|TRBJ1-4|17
CASSLAPTAGYYEKLFF
TGTGCCAGCAGCTTAGCGCCGACAGCTGGATATTATGAAAAACTGTTTTTT
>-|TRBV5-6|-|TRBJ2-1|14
CASSLASIHNEQFF
TGTGCCAGCAGCTTGGCTAGCATCCACAATGAGCAGTTCTTC
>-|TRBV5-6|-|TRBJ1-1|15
CASSLAKGVVTEAFF
TGTGCCAGCAGCTTGGCCAAGGGGGTGGTTACTGAAGCTTTCTTT
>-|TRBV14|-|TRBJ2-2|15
CASSELNTNTGELFF
TGTGCCAGCAGCGAACTAAATACGAACACCGGGGAGCTGTTTTTT
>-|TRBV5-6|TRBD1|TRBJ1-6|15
CASSHRGNYNSPLHF
TGTGCCAGCAGCCACAGGGGGAACTATAATTCACCCCTCCACTTT
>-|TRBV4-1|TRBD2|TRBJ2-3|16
CASSQTPAGGPDTQYF
TGCGCCAGCAGCCAAACTCCCGCGGGGGGCCCAGATACGCAGTATTTT